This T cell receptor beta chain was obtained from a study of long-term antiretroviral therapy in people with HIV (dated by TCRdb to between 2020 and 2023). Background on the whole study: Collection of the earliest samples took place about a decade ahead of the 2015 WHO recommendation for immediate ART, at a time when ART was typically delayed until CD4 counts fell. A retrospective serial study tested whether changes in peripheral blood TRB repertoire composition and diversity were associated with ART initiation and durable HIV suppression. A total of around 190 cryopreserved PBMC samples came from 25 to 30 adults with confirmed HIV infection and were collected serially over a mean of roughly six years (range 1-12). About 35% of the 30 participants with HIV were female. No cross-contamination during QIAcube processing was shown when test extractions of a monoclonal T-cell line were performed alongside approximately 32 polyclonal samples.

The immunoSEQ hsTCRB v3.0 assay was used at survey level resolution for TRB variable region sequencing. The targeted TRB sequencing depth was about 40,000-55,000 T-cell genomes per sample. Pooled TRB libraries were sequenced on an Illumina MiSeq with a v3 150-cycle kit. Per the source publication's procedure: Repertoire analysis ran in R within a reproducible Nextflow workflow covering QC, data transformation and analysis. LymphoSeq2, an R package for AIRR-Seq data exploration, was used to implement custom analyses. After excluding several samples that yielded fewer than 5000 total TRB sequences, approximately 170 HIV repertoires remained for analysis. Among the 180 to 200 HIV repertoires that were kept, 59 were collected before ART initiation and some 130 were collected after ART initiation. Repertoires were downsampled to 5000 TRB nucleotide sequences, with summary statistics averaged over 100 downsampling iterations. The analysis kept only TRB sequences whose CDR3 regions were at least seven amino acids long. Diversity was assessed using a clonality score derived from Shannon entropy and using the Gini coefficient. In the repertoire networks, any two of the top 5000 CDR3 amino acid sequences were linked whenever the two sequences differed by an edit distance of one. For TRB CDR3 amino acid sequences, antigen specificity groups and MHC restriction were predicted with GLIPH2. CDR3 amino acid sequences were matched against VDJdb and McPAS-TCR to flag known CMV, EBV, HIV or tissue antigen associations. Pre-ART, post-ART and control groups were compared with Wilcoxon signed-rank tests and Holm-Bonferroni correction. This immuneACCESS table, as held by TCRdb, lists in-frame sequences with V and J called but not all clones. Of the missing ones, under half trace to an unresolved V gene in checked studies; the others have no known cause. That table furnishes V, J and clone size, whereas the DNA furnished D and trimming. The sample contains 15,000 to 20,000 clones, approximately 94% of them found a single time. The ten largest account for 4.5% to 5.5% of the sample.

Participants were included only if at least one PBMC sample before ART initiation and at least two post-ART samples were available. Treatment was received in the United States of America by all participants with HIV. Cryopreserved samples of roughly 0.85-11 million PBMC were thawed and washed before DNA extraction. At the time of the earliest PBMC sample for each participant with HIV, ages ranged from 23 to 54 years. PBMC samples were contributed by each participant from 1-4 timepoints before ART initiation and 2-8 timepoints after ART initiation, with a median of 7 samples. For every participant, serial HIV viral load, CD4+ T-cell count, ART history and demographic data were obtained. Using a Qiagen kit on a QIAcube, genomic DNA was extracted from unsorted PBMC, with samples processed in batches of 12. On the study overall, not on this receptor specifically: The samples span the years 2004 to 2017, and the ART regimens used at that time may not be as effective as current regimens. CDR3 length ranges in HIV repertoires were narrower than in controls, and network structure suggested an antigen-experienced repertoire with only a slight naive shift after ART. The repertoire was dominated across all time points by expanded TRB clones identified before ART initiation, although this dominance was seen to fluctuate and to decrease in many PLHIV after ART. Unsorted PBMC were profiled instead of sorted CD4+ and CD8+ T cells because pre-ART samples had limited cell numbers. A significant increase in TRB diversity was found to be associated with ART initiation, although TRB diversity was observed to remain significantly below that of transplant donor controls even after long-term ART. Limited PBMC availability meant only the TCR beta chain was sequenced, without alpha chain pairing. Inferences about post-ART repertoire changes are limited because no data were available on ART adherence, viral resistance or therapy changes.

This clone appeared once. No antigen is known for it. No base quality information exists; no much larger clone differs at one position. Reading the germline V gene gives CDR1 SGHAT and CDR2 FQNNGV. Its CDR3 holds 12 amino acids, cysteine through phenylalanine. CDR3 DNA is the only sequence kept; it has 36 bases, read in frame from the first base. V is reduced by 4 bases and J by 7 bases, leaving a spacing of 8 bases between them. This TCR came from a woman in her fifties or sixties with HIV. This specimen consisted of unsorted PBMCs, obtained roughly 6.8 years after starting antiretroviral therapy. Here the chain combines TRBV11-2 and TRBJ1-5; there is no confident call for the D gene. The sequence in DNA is TGTGCCAGCAGCTCCTTAAACCAGCCCCAGCATTTT. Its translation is CASSSLNQPQHF.